This T cell receptor (beta chain) was identified during a study of PD-L1 blockade in urothelial cancer. The table came from immunoSEQ multiplex PCR; TCRdb's copy has only in-frame clones and leaves some out. The table records around 130,000 clones, approximately 84% of them present only once. Findings and caveats of the study: Clonality of blood TCR below the median before treatment predicted better survival.

Concerning this clone itself: The antigen is undetermined.

This CDR3 contains 16 residues. V lost 5 bases to trimming and J lost 8 bases; unmatched junction nucleotides: 8. Germline V gene sequence: CDR1 LNHDA, CDR2 SQIVND (reference sequence). The time point denotes: pretreatment peripheral blood. Peripheral blood mononuclear cells were collected from every patient before and during treatment, yielding between 1 and 8 samples per patient. The origin of this receptor is a man in his forties or fifties with urothelial cancer. The chain links TRBV19 to TRBJ2-2; 13 bases fit TRBD2. The source material was PBMCs, sampled around atezolizumab (anti-PD-L1) treatment. CDR3 amino acids: CASSPPGLAGVGELFF. The DNA of the CDR3 is TGTGCCAGTAGTCCCCCCGGACTAGCGGGAGTAGGGGAGCTGTTTTTT.